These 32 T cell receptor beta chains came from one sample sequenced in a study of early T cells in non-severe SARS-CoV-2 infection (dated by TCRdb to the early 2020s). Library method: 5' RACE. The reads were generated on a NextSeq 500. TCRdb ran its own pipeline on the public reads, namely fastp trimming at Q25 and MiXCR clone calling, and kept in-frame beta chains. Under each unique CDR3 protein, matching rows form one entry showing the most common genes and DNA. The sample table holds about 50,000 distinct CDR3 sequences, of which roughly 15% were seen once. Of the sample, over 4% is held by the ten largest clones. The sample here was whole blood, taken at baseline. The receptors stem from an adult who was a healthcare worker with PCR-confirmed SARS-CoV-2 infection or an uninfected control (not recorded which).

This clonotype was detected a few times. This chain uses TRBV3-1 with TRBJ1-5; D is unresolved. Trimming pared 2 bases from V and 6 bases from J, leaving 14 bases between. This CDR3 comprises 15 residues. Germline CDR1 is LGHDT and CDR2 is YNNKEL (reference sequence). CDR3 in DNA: TGTGCCAGCAGCCAAACAGCCTTTGGCGGTCAGCCCCAGCATTTT. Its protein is CASSQTAFGGQPQHF.

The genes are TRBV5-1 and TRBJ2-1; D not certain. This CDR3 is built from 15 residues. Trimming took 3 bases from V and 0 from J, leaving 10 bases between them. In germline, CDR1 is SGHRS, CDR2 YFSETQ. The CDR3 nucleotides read TGCGCCAGCAGCTCGACGCCTGGCTCCTACAATGAGCAGTTCTTC. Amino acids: CASSSTPGSYNEQFF.

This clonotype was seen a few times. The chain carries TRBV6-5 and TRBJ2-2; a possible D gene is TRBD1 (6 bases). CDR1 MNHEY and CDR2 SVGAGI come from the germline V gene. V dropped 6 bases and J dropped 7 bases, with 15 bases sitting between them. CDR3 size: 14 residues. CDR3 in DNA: TGTGCCAGCAGGGAACAGGGCTTGGACGGGGAGCTGTTTTTT. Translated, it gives CASREQGLDGELFF.

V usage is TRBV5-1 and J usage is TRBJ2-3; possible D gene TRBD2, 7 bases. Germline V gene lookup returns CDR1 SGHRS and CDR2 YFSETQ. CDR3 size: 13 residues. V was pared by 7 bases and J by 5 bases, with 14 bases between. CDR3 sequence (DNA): TGCGCCAGCCACCGGGGGGCTGAAGATACGCAGTATTTT. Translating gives CASHRGAEDTQYF. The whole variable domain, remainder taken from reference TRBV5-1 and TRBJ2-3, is KAGVTQTPRYLIKTRGQQVTLSCSPISGHRSVSWYQQTPGQGLQFLFEYFSETQRNKGNFPGRFSGRQFSNSRSEMNVSTLELGDSALYLCASHRGAEDTQYFGPGTRLTVL.

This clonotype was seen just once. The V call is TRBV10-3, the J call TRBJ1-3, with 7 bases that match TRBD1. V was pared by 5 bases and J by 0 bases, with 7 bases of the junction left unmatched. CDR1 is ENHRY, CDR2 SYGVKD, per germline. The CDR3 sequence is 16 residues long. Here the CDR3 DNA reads TGTGCCATCAGTAGGGGACAGACAGACTCTGGAAACACCATATATTTT. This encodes CAISRGQTDSGNTIYF.

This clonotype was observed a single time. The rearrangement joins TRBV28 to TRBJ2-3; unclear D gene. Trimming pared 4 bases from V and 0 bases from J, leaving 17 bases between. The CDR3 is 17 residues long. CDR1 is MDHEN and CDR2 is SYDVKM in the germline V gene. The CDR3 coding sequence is TGTGCCAGCAGTTCCCCCCGGAGAGCGACTAGCACAGATACGCAGTATTTT. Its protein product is CASSSPRRATSTDTQYF.

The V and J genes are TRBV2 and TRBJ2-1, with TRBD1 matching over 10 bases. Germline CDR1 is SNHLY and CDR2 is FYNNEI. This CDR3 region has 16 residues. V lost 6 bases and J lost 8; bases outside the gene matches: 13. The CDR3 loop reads CASRPTGGPQGDEQFF. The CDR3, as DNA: TGTGCCAGCAGACCGACAGGGGGCCCCCAGGGGGATGAGCAGTTCTTC.

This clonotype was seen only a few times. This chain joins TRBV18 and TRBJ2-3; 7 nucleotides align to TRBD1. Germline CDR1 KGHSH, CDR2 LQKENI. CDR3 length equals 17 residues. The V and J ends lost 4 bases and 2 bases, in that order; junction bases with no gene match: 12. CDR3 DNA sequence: TGTGCCAGCTCACTTTACGCCCCGGGACAGTCCACAGATACGCAGTATTTT. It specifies CASSLYAPGQSTDTQYF.

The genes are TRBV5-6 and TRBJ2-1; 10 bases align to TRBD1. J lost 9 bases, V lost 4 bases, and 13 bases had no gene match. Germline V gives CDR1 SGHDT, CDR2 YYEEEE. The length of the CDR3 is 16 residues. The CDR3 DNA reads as TGTGCCAGCAGCCTGATAGGACAGGGGGTTTTCGGTGAGCAGTTCTTC. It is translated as CASSLIGQGVFGEQFF.

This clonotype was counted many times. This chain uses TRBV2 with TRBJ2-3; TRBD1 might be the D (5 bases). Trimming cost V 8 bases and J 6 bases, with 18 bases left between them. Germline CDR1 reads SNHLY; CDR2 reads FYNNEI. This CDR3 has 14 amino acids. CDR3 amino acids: CASFIQGDMDTQYF. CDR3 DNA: TGTGCCAGCTTCATCCAGGGCGATATGGATACGCAGTATTTT.

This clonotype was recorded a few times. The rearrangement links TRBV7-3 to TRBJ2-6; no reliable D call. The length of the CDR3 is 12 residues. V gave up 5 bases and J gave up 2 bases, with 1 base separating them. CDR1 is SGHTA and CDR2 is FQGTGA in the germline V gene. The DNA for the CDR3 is TGTGCCAGCAGCGCTGGGGCCAACGTCCTGACTTTC. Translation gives CASSAGANVLTF. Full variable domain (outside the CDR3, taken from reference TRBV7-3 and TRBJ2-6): GAGVSQTPSNKVTEKGKYVELRCDPISGHTALYWYRQSLGQGPEFLIYFQGTGAADDSGLPNDRFFAVRPEGSVSTLKIQRTERGDSAVYLCASSAGANVLTFGAGSRLTVL.

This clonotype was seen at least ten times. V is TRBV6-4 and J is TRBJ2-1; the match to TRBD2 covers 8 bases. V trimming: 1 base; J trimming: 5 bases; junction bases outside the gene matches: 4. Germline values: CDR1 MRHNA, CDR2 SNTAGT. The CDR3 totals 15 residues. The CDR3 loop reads CASSDLSGGHNEQFF. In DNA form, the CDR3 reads TGTGCCAGCAGTGACTTGAGCGGGGGACACAATGAGCAGTTCTTC.

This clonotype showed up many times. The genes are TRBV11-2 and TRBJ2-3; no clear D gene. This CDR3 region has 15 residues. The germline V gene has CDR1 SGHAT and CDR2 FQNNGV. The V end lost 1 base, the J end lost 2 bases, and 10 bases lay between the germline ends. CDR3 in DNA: TGTGCCAGCAGCTTAGGTCCTCGGAACACAGATACGCAGTATTTT. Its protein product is CASSLGPRNTDTQYF. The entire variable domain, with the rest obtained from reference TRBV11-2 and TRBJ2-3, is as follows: EAGVAQSPRYKIIEKRQSVAFWCNPISGHATLYWYQQILGQGPKLLIQFQNNGVVDDSQLPKDRFSAERLKGVDSTLKIQPAKLEDSAVYLCASSLGPRNTDTQYFGPGTRLTVL.

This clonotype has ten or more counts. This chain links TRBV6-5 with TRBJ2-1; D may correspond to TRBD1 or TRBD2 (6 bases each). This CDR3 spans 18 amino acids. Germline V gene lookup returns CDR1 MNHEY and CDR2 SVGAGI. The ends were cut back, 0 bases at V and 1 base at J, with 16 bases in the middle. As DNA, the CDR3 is TGTGCCAGCAGTTACTCTAGGCCGGGGGCCGGATCCTACAATGAGCAGTTCTTC. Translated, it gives CASSYSRPGAGSYNEQFF.

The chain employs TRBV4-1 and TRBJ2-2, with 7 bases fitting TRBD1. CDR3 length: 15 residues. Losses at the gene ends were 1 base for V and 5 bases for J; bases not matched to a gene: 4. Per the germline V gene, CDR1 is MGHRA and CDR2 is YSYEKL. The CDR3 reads CASSQGTGQTGELFF. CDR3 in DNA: TGCGCCAGCAGCCAAGGGACAGGTCAAACCGGGGAGCTGTTTTTT.

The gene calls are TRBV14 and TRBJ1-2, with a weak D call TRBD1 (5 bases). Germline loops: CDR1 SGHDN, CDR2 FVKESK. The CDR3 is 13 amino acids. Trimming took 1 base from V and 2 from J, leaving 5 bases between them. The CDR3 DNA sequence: TGTGCCAGCAGCCAAGGGGGGAACTATGGCTACACCTTC. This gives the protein CASSQGGNYGYTF.

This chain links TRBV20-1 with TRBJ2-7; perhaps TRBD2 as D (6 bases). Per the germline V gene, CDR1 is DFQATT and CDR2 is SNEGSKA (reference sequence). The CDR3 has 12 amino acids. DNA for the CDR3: TGCAGGGCGGCGGGACGGTTACATGAGCAGTACTTC. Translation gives CRAAGRLHEQYF.

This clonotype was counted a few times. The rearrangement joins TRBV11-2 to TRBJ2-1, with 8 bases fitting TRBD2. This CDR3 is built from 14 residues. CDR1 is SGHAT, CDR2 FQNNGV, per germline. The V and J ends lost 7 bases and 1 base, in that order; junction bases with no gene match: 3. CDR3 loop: CASKLAASYNEQFF. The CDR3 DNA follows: TGTGCCAGCAAACTAGCGGCGTCCTACAATGAGCAGTTCTTC.

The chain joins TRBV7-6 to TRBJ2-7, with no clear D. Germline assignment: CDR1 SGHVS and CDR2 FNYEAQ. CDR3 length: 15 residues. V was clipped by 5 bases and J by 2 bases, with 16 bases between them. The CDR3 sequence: CASSPTDGSAYEQYF. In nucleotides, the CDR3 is TGTGCCAGCAGCCCTACAGACGGATCAGCCTACGAGCAGTACTTC.

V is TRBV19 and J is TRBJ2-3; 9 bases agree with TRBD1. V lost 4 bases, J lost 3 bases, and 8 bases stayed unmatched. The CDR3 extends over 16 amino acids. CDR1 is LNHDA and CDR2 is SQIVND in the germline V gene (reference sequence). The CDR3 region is CASSTPWDRVTDTQYF. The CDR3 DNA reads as TGTGCCAGTAGTACTCCGTGGGACAGGGTAACAGATACGCAGTATTTT.

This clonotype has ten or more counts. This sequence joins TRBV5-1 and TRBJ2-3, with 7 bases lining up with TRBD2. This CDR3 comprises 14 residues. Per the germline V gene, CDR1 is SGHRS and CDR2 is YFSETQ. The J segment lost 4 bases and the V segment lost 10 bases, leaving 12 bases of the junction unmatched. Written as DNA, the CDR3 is TGCGCCGGATCACTCGGGGGGAATGCAGATACGCAGTATTTT. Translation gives CAGSLGGNADTQYF.

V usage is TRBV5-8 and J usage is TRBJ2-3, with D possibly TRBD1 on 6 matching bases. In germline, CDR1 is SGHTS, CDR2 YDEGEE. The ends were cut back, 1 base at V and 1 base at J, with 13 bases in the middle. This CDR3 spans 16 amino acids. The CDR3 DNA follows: TGTGCCAGCAGCTTGTTGGGCAGGGGAGGCACAGATACGCAGTATTTT. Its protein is CASSLLGRGGTDTQYF.

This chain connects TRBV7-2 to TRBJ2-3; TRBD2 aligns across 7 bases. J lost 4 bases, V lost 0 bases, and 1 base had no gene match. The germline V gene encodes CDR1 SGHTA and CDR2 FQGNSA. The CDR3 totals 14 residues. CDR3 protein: CASSLASGPDTQYF. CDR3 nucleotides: TGTGCCAGCAGCTTAGCTAGCGGGCCAGATACGCAGTATTTT.

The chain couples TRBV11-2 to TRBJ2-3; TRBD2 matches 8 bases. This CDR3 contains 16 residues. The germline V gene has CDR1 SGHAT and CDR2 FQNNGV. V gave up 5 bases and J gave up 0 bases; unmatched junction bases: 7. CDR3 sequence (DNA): TGTGCCAGCAGCCCGATAGCGGGGCCAAGCACAGATACGCAGTATTTT. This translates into CASSPIAGPSTDTQYF.

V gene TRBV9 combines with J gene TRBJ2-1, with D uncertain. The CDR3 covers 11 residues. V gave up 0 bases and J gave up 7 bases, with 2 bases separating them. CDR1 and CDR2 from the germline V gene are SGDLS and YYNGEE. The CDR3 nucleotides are TGTGCCAGCAGCGTAGCGAATGAGCAGTTCTTC. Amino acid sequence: CASSVANEQFF. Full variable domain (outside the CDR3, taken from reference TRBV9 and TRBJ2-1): DSGVTQTPKHLITATGQRVTLRCSPRSGDLSVYWYQQSLDQGLQFLIQYYNGEERAKGNILERFSAQQFPDLHSELNLSSLELGDSALYFCASSVANEQFFGPGTRLTVL.

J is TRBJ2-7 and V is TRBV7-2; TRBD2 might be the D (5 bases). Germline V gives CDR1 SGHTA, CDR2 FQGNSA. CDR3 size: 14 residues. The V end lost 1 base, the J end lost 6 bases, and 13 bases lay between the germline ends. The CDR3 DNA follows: TGTACCAGCAGCTTAGGAGGGTCGGACCGCGAGCAGTACTTC. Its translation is CTSSLGGSDREQYF.

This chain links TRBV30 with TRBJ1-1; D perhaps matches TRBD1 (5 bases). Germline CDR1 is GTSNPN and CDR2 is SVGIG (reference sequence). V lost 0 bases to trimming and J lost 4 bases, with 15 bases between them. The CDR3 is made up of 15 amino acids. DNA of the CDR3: TGTGCCTGGAGTGTAGATGGGGGAGGAGGCACTGAAGCTTTCTTT. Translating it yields CAWSVDGGGGTEAFF.

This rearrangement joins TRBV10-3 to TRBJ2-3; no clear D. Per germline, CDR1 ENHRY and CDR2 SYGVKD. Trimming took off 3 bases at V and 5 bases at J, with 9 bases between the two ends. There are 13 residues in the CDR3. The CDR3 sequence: CAISEGRGDTQYF. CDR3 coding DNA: TGTGCCATCAGTGAAGGACGCGGAGATACGCAGTATTTT.

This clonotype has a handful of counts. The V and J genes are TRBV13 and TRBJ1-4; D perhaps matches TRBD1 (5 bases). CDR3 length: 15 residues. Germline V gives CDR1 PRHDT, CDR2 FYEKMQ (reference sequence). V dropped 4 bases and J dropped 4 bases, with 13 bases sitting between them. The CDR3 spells CASSSRGVINEKLFF. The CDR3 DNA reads TGTGCCAGCAGCTCGCGGGGCGTAATTAATGAAAAACTGTTTTTT.

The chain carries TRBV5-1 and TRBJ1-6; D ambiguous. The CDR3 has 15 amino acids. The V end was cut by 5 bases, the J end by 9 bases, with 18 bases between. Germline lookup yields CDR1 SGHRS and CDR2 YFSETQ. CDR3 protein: CASSREWAASSPLHF. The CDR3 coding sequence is TGCGCCAGCAGTCGTGAATGGGCAGCCTCTTCACCCCTCCACTTT.

The CDR3 spells CASSDDRGPPYNEQFF. The DNA of the CDR3 is TGCGCCAGCAGTGATGATCGGGGTCCCCCCTACAATGAGCAGTTCTTC. The J gene is TRBJ2-1, the V gene TRBV4-1; D is possibly TRBD2 (5 bases). This CDR3 region has 16 residues. V was pared by 6 bases and J by 2 bases, with 17 bases between. From germline, CDR1 is MGHRA and CDR2 YSYEKL.

The chain's CDR3 is CASSSSDGNTEAFF. The CDR3 bases are TGCGCCAGCAGCTCCTCAGACGGGAACACTGAAGCTTTCTTT. The V gene is TRBV5-1, the J gene TRBJ1-1, with D uncertain. This CDR3 contains 14 residues. The V and J ends lost 3 bases and 1 base respectively, with 10 bases between them. Germline CDR1 and CDR2: SGHRS and YFSETQ.